Detailed here is one T cell receptor (beta chain). As originally analysed: Amplifying reference gene primers gave estimates of nucleated cell counts. Clones were read by immunoSEQ multiplex PCR, and TCRdb kept only the in-frame ones, dropping some. V and J calls and clone size follow that table, whereas D and trimming were derived from the DNA. This sample has about 120,000 clones, with 70% to 75% found just once. The data originate from a study of blood T cell repertoires in COVID-19. Overall study context: Some COVID-19 samples were acute and others convalescent; all came from the United States, Italy and Spain. The analysed material was cDNA or gDNA that came from T cells, B-cell-depleted T cells, or PBMCs.

The trim removed 4 bases at V and 4 bases at J, leaving 13 bases unmatched. Germline CDR1 is KGHDR and CDR2 is SFDVKD. The CDR3 is 17 amino acids. The source is a man between 60 and 75 years old with acute or convalescent COVID-19. Source material: peripheral blood. This chain joins TRBV24-1 and TRBJ1-1, with 8 bases aligning to TRBD1. Written as DNA, the CDR3 is TGTGCCACCAGTGACCGTCCCCGGACAGGGATGGGCACTGAAGCTTTCTTT. Amino acid sequence: CATSDRPRTGMGTEAFF.